This T cell receptor (beta chain) derives from a study of T cell responses to AZD1222 COVID-19 vaccine. Study observations and caveats: Unmutated variant regions are reportedly targeted by nearly half of spike-specific TCRs. Only five or six people who got AZD1222 tested seropositive at baseline. Distributed over spike, vaccine-associated CD4 TCRs predominated at 160-218 and 743-854.

Assay used: immunoSEQ multiplex PCR; TCRdb lists only in-frame clones, some missing. Among tens of thousands of clones, around 90% were seen once, and the ten largest hold under 2.5%. Germline V gene data show CDR1 as SGHAT and CDR2 as FQNNGV. The CDR3 is 14 amino acids. Trimming stripped 2 bases from V and 2 bases from J, with 10 bases between. Comments on this clone: The antigen is undetermined.

The chain has TRBV11-2 and TRBJ2-7, with D possibly TRBD1 on 6 matching bases. The sample in question was peripheral blood, obtained on day 0 of AZD1222 vaccination. This TCR derives from an adult in good health. CDR3 loop: CASSLTQGPYEQYF. CDR3 coding DNA: TGTGCCAGCAGCTTAACCCAGGGGCCCTACGAGCAGTACTTC.